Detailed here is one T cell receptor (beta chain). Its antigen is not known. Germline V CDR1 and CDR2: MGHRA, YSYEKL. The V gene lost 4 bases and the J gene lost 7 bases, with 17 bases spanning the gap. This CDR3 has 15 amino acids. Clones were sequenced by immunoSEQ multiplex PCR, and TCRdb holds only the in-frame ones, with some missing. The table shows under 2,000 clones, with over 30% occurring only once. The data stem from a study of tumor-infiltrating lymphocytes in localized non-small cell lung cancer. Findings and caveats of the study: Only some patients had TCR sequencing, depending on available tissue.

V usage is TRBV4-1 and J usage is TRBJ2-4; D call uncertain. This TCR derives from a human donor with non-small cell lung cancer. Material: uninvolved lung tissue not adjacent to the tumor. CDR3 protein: CASSPDSDERNIQYF. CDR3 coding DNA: TGCGCCAGCAGCCCCGATTCTGACGAGAGGAACATTCAGTACTTC.